The TCR beta chain under discussion was sequenced for a study of T cells after posttransplantation cyclophosphamide. Many counts were recorded for this clone. The related graft donor's blood sample was taken on the day of bone marrow donation. The method was immunoSEQ multiplex PCR; TCRdb's version includes in-frame clones alone and lacks a portion of them. Observed in the sample are about 24,000 clones, none of them singletons. The sequencing input was PBMCs. The clonotype comes from a woman aged 50 to 60 in good health, CMV-negative, and a related stem cell transplant donor.

CDR3 in DNA: TGCGCCAGCAGCTTTGTCGGGGGAGACACTGAAGCTTTCTTT. This gives the protein CASSFVGGDTEAFF. The chain couples TRBV5-1 to TRBJ1-1; possible D gene TRBD1, 5 bases. Trimming cost V 2 bases and J 3 bases, with 11 bases left between them. CDR1 is SGHRS and CDR2 is YFSETQ in the germline V gene. The CDR3 runs to 14 residues.